This entry is about one T cell receptor (beta chain). The CDR3 carries no conserved terminal phenylalanine or tryptophan, so it likely arises from a read error. The data originate from a study of breast tumors, draining lymph nodes, adjacent tissues. TCRdb itself ran the multiplex PCR reads through MiXCR, one entry per CDR3 protein. Of approximately 22,000 distinct CDR3 sequences in the sample, 45% to 60% were seen once. The CDR3 extends over 15 amino acids. Per germline, CDR1 SNHLY and CDR2 FYNNEI. This chain uses TRBV2 with TRBJ2-3; TRBD2 matches at 7 bases. This TCR came from a female donor with breast cancer. Some clones in this sample may be carry-over from other donors' samples. The source material was breast tumor tissue. In nucleotides, the CDR3 is TGTGTCAGCTCCCTGGGGGGGACTTGGACAGATACGCAGTATCTT. Translation gives CVSSLGGTWTDTQYL.